This TCR beta chain stems from a study of vaccination and CD4 T cells after COVID-19. Regarding treatment: roughly 11-day PBMC culture with coronavirus spike peptide pools or control peptides (ViraFEST assay). The Oncomine TCR Beta short-read assay was applied to DNA of cultured CD4+ T cells. TCRdb independently ran MiXCR on the PCR reads; one entry per CDR3 protein. The sample yields about 27,000 distinct CDR3 sequences, about 60% seen once. Note on this clonotype: Its antigen is currently unknown.

Between the trimmed V and J ends, which lost 1 base and 1 base, there was a span of 11 bases. The CDR3 consists of 16 residues. Germline-derived CDR1 and CDR2 are SGHNT and YENEEA. Findings of the study overall: Within convalescent individuals, 304 out of 307 vaccine-specific clones proved to be spike mono-reactive.

The chain links TRBV11-3 to TRBJ2-4; possibly TRBD2 for D (6 bases). This material consisted of CD4+ T cells from blood, cultured in vitro, taken after SARS-CoV-2 vaccination. The clonotype comes from a human donor who received a COVID-19 vaccine. The CDR3 bases are TGTGCCAGCAGCTTAGCGACTGGGGGGGCCAAAAACATTCAGTACTTC. Encoded protein: CASSLATGGAKNIQYF.